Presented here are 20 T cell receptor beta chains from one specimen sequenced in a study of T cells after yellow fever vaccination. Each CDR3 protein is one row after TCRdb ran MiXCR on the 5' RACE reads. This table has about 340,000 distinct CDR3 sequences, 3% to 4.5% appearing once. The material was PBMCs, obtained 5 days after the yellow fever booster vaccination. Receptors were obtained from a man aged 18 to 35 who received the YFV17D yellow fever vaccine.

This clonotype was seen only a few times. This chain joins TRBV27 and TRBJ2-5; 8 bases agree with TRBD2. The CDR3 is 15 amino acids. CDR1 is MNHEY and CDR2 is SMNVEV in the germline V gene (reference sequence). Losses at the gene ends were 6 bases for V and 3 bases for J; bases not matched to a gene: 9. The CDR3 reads CASRRGGTKKETQYF. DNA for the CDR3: TGTGCCAGCAGGCGCGGGGGGACAAAAAAAGAGACCCAGTACTTC.

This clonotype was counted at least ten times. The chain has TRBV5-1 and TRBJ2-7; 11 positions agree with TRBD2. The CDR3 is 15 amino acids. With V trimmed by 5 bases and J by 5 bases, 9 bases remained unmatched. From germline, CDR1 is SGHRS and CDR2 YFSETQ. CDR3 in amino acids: CASRRLSGGVNEQYF. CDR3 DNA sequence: TGCGCCAGCAGACGACTTAGCGGGGGGGTCAACGAGCAGTACTTC.

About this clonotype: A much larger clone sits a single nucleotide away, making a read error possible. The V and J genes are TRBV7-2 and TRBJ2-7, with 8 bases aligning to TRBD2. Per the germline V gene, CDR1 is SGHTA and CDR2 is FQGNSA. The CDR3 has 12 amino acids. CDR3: CDSSSGGREQYF. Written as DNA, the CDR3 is TGTGACAGCAGCTCGGGAGGGCGCGAGCAGTACTTC.

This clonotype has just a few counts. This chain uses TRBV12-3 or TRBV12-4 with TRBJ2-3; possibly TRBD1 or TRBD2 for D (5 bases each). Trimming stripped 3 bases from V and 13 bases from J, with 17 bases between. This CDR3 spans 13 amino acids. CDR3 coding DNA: TGTGCCAGCAGTTTTTCGGGACCCCCACTTGAGTATTTT. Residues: CASSFSGPPLEYF.

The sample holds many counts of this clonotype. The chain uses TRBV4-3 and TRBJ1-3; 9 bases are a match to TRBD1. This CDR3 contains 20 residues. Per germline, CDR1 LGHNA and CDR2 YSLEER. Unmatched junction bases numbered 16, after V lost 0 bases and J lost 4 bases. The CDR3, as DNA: TGCGCCAGCAGCCAAGATCTGGCGGTCTCCGGGACAGGGTCCGGAAACACCATATATTTT. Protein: CASSQDLAVSGTGSGNTIYF.

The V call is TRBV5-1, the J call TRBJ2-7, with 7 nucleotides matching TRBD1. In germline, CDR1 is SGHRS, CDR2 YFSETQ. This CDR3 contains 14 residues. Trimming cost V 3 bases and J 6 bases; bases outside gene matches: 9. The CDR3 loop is CASSSTGADREQYF. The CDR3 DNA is TGCGCCAGCAGCTCAACAGGGGCGGATCGCGAGCAGTACTTC.

The chain's CDR3 is CASSPDRGSYNSPLHF. CDR3 sequence (DNA): TGCGCCAGCAGCCCCGACCGTGGCTCCTATAATTCACCCCTCCACTTT. The genes are TRBV5-1 and TRBJ1-6, with no clear D. There are 16 residues in the CDR3. V was cut by 4 bases and J by 0 bases, with 11 bases left in between. Germline V gene lookup returns CDR1 SGHRS and CDR2 YFSETQ.

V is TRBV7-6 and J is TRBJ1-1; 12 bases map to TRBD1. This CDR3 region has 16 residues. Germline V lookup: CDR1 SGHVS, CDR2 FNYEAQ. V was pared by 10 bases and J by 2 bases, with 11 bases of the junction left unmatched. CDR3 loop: CATVDWDRGRNTEAFF. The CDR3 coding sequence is TGTGCCACCGTGGACTGGGACAGGGGGCGAAACACTGAAGCTTTCTTT.

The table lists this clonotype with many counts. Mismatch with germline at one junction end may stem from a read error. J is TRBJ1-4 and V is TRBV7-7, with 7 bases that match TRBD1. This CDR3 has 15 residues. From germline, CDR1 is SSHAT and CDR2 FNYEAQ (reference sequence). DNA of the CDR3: TGTGCTAGCAGCTTAGGGGGCTCAACTAATGAAAAACTGTTTTTT. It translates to CASSLGGSTNEKLFF.

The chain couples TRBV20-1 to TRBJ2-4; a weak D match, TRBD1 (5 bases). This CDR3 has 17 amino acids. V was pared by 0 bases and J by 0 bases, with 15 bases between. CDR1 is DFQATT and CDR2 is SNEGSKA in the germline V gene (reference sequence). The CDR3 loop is CSARDPTGKLAKNIQYF. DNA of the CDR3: TGCAGTGCTAGAGATCCTACAGGAAAGTTAGCCAAAAACATTCAGTACTTC.

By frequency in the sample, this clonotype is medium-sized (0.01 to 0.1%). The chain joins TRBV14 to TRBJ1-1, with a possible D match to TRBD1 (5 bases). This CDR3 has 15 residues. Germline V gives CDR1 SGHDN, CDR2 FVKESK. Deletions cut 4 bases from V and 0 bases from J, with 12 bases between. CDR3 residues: CASSRGGALNTEAFF. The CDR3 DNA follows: TGTGCCAGCAGCCGGGGAGGGGCTTTGAACACTGAAGCTTTCTTT.

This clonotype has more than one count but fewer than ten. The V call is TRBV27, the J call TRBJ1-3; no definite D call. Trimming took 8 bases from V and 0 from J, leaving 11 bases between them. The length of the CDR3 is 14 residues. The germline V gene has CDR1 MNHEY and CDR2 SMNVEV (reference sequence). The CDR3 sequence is CASSALTSGNTIYF. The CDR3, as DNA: TGTGCCAGCTCAGCCCTGACCTCTGGAAACACCATATATTTT.

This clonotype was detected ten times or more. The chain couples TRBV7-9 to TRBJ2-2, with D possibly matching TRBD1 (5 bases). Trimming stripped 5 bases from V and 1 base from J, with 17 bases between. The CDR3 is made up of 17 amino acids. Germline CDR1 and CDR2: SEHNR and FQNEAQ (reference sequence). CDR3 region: CASSPPRPGQNTGELFF. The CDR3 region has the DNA TGTGCCAGCAGCCCCCCCCGACCCGGACAGAACACCGGGGAGCTGTTTTTT.

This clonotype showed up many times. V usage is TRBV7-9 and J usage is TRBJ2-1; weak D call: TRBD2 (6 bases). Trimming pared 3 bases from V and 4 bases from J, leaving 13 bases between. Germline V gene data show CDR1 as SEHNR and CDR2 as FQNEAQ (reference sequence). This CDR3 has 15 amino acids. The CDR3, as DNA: TGTGCCAGCAGCTTTTTACTAGCAGAATACAATGAGCAGTTCTTC. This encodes CASSFLLAEYNEQFF. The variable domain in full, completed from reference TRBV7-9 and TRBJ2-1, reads DTGVSQNPRHKITKRGQNVTFRCDPISEHNRLYWYRQTLGQGPEFLTYFQNEAQLEKSRLLSDRFSAERPKGSFSTLEIQRTEQGDSAMYLCASSFLLAEYNEQFFGPGTRLTVL.

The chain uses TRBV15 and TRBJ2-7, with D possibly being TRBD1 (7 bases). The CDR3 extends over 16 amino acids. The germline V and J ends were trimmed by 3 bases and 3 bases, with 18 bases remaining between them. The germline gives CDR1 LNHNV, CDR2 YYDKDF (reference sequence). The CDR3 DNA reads TGTGCCACCAGCAGTCGAGGCGGGGACAGAGTCTACGAGCAGTACTTC. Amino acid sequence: CATSSRGGDRVYEQYF. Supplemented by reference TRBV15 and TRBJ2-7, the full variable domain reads DAMVIQNPRYQVTQFGKPVTLSCSQTLNHNVMYWYQQKSSQAPKLLFHYYDKDFNNEADTPDNFQSRRPNTSFCFLDIRSPGLGDTAMYLCATSSRGGDRVYEQYFGPGTRLTVT.

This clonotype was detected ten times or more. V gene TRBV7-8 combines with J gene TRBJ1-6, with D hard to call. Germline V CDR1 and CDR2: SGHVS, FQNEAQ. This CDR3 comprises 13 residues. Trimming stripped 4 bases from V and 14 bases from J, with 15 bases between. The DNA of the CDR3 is TGTGCCAGCAGCTCCCCGGGATCTGGAGCCCTCCACTTT. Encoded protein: CASSSPGSGALHF. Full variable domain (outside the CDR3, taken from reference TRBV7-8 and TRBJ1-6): GAGVSQSPRYKVAKRGQDVALRCDPISGHVSLFWYQQALGQGPEFLTYFQNEAQLDKSGLPSDRFFAERPEGSVSTLKIQRTQQEDSAVYLCASSSPGSGALHFGNGTRLTVT.

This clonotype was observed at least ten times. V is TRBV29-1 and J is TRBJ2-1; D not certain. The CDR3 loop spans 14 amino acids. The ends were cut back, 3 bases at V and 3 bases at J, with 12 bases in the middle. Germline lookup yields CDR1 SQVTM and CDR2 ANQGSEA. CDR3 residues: CSVEGRADYNEQFF. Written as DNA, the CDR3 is TGCAGCGTTGAGGGTCGGGCGGACTACAATGAGCAGTTCTTC.

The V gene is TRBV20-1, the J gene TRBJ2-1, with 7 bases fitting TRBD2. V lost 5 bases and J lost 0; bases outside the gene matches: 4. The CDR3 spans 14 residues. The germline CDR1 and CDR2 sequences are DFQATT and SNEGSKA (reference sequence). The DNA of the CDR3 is TGCAGTGCTCCCGGGAGGAGCTCCTACAATGAGCAGTTCTTC. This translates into CSAPGRSSYNEQFF.

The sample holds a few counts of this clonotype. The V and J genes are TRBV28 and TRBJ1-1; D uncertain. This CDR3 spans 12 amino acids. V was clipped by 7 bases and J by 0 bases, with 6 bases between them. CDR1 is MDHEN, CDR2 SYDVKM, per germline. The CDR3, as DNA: TGTGCCAGCAATTCAATGAACACTGAAGCTTTCTTT. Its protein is CASNSMNTEAFF.

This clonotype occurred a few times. In DNA, the CDR3 is TGTGCCAGCAGCTTTTCCCGACTGAGCTCCTACGAGCAGTACTTC. Its translation is CASSFSRLSSYEQYF. The V and J genes are TRBV5-5 and TRBJ2-7; D gene uncertain. The germline V and J ends were trimmed by 2 bases and 0 bases, with 12 bases remaining between them. CDR1 SGHKS and CDR2 YYEKEE come from the germline V gene (reference sequence). This CDR3 is 15 amino acids long. Based on the CDR3 plus reference TRBV5-5 and TRBJ2-7, the full variable domain is DAGVTQSPTHLIKTRGQQVTLRCSPISGHKSVSWYQQVLGQGPQFIFQYYEKEERGRGNFPDRFSARQFPNYSSELNVNALLLGDSALYLCASSFSRLSSYEQYFGPGTRLTVT.